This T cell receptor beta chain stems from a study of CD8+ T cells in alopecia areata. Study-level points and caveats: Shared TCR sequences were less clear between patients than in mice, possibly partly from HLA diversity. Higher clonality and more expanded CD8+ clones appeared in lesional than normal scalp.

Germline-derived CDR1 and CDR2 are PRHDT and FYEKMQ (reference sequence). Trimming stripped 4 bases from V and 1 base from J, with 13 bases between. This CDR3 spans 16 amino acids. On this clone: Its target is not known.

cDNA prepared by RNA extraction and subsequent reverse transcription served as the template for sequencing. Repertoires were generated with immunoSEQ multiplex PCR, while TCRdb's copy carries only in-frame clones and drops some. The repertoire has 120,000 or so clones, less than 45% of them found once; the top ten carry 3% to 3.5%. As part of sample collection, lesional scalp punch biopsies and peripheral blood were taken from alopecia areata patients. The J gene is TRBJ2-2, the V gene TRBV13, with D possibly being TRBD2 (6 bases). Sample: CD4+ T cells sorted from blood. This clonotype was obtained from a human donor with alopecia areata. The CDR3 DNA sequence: TGTGCCAGCAGCTCGCCCCCTAGCGAGAACACCGGGGAGCTGTTTTTT. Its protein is CASSSPPSENTGELFF.